Following are 13 T cell receptor beta chains from one sample sequenced in a study of early T cells in non-severe SARS-CoV-2 infection. TCRdb processed the 5' RACE reads anew with MiXCR; each CDR3 protein has one entry. The sample has 55,000 to 75,000 distinct CDR3 sequences, approximately 9.1% seen once. This specimen was whole blood, taken at baseline. These receptors were collected from an adult who was a healthcare worker with PCR-confirmed SARS-CoV-2 infection or an uninfected control (not recorded which).

This chain uses TRBV7-2 with TRBJ1-5; the D gene is possibly TRBD1 (5 bases). V was trimmed by 1 base and J by 5 bases, leaving 9 bases between them. The CDR3 covers 14 residues. Germline CDR1 SGHTA, CDR2 FQGNSA. The CDR3: CASSLGQSYQPQHF. DNA for the CDR3: TGTGCCAGCAGCTTAGGACAGTCATATCAGCCCCAGCATTTT.

Many counts were recorded for this clonotype. The chain combines TRBV20-1 with TRBJ2-2, with D perhaps matching TRBD2 (6 bases). The CDR3 runs to 16 residues. Germline-derived CDR1 and CDR2 are DFQATT and SNEGSKA (reference sequence). The ends were cut back, 0 bases at V and 2 bases at J, with 13 bases in the middle. The CDR3 loop is CSARDGGAENTGELFF. CDR3 in DNA: TGCAGTGCTAGAGATGGCGGGGCTGAAAACACCGGGGAGCTGTTTTTT.

This chain connects TRBV5-4 to TRBJ2-7; 9 bases match TRBD2. V was pared by 0 bases and J by 4 bases, with 5 bases of the junction left unmatched. The CDR3 covers 15 residues. Germline loops: CDR1 SGHNT, CDR2 YYREEE (reference sequence). The CDR3 DNA follows: TGTGCCAGCAGCTTGGGACTAGCGGACATTTACGAGCAGTACTTC. This gives the protein CASSLGLADIYEQYF.

This clonotype is medium-sized (0.01 to 0.1%) in the sample. This rearrangement joins TRBV7-6 to TRBJ2-3; D remains ambiguous. The germline gives CDR1 SGHVS, CDR2 FNYEAQ. V dropped 5 bases and J dropped 3 bases, with 3 bases sitting between them. CDR3 size: 11 residues. The CDR3, as DNA: TGTGCCAGCAGCCGTACAGATACGCAGTATTTT. Protein sequence: CASSRTDTQYF.

This clonotype was observed many times. CDR3 in DNA: TGTGCCAGCAGTTCTAGGACAGGGAAGGTAGCTGGCTACACCTTC. This gives the protein CASSSRTGKVAGYTF. The chain combines TRBV6-5 with TRBJ1-2; TRBD1 agrees at 8 bases. Germline CDR1 reads MNHEY; CDR2 reads SVGAGI. Losses at the gene ends were 4 bases for V and 7 bases for J; bases not matched to a gene: 11. This CDR3 has 15 amino acids.

This clonotype has at least ten counts. This chain connects TRBV28 to TRBJ2-4; TRBD2 agrees at 10 bases. The trim removed 5 bases at V and 0 bases at J, leaving 4 bases unmatched. CDR3 length: 16 amino acids. CDR1 MDHEN and CDR2 SYDVKM come from the germline V gene. The CDR3 here is CASSPRLAGAKNIQYF. In DNA form, the CDR3 reads TGTGCCAGCAGTCCACGACTAGCGGGAGCCAAAAACATTCAGTACTTC.

This clonotype turned up a few times. The chain recombines TRBV4-2 with TRBJ2-5; 7 nucleotides align to TRBD1. Germline V gene data show CDR1 as LGHNA and CDR2 as YNFKEQ. V dropped 2 bases and J dropped 2; count of bases not matched to a gene: 5. The CDR3 loop spans 15 amino acids. This CDR3 is CASSQRGRGQETQYF. The CDR3 region has the DNA TGTGCCAGCAGCCAACGTGGCAGGGGGCAAGAGACCCAGTACTTC.

This clonotype was counted between two and nine times. The chain joins TRBV19 to TRBJ2-7; D is uncertain. V lost 7 bases and J lost 6, with 16 bases in between. CDR3 size: 13 residues. Germline CDR1 and CDR2: LNHDA and SQIVND (reference sequence). The CDR3 DNA follows: TGTGCCAGTACCCAACGGAAGGGTTCCGAGCAGTACTTC. It specifies CASTQRKGSEQYF.

There are many counts of this clonotype. This chain joins TRBV4-1 and TRBJ2-1, with D perhaps matching TRBD2 (6 bases). Between the trimmed V and J ends, which lost 4 bases and 2 bases, there was a span of 18 bases. The CDR3 runs to 17 residues. CDR1 is MGHRA, CDR2 YSYEKL, per germline. In DNA, the CDR3 is TGCGCCAGCAGCCCAGAAACGTTAGCGGAGGCCTACAATGAGCAGTTCTTC. This sequence encodes CASSPETLAEAYNEQFF.

The sample holds many counts of this clonotype. The chain recombines TRBV2 with TRBJ1-5; maybe TRBD1 (6 bases). Trimming cost V 4 bases and J 2 bases, with 15 bases left between them. This CDR3 has 16 amino acids. The germline CDR1 and CDR2 sequences are SNHLY and FYNNEI. CDR3: CASSAWGPAGNQPQHF. The CDR3 bases are TGTGCCAGCAGTGCGTGGGGGCCGGCGGGCAATCAGCCCCAGCATTTT.

This clonotype showed up just a few times. The rearrangement links TRBV9 to TRBJ2-7; 7 bases line up with TRBD1. Germline V gene data show CDR1 as SGDLS and CDR2 as YYNGEE. The CDR3 runs to 14 residues. V was clipped by 3 bases and J by 0 bases; unmatched bases: 3. The CDR3 loop reads CASSATGDSYEQYF. For the CDR3, the DNA is TGTGCCAGCAGCGCCACAGGGGACTCCTACGAGCAGTACTTC.

V is TRBV11-1 and J is TRBJ2-1; no reliable D call. The V end was cut by 3 bases, the J end by 6 bases, with 9 bases between. Per germline, CDR1 SGHAT and CDR2 FQDESV (reference sequence). The CDR3 loop spans 13 amino acids. CDR3 protein: CASSLDLPNEQFF. CDR3 in DNA: TGTGCCAGCAGCTTGGACCTCCCCAATGAGCAGTTCTTC.

This clonotype appeared a single time. This sequence may be a read error, since a much larger clone differs from it by one base. The rearrangement joins TRBV7-7 to TRBJ2-1, with 15 bases aligning to TRBD2. Germline V gene lookup returns CDR1 SSHAT and CDR2 FNYEAQ (reference sequence). This CDR3 has 15 residues. CDR3 nucleotide sequence: TGTGCCGGCAGCCCCGGACTAGCGGGGGGGAATGAGCAGTTCTTC. Residues: CAGSPGLAGGNEQFF.